This TCR beta chain was profiled in a study of cytomegalovirus exposure and HLA in healthy donors (TCRdb year 2017). With respect to the entire study: In an earlier analysis of approximately 640 of the donors, 250 to 350 Gb of sequence data and approximately 100 million unique TCR beta sequences from 150 million to 200 million T cells were reported. The study aimed to test whether cataloging public T cell receptors could reveal signatures of past pathogen exposure. Rather than using new phenotypic data, the later analysis identified candidate immune exposures from TCR beta sequences and from how often those sequences occurred across donors. HLA typing included class I and class II loci at four-digit resolution. All discovery cohort repertoires had been generated on a single sequencing platform. In an earlier analysis of a few hundred of the donors, high-throughput TCR beta sequencing was used to judge whether each TCR beta V gene segment behaved as functional or pseudogenic. Among the roughly 400 genotyped donors, around 81% belonged to the genetic ancestry cluster associated with self-reported Caucasian donors. The number of donors typed differed by locus, with roughly 620-640 for A, B, C, DRB1 and DQB1, roughly 550 for DQA1, some 570 for DPA1, and around 450 for DPB1. An early release covering just under 650 HLA-typed donors comprised about 310 gigabases of sequencing data and roughly 86 million unique TCR sequences. Roughly 5 DR-DQ haplotypes were handled as single units for association and clustering because linkage in the cohort was strong. To predict cytomegalovirus infection status, the study combined high-throughput TCR immunosequencing, statistical association of individual TCRs with disease status, and machine learning. On average, roughly 250,000 unique TCR beta nucleotide sequences were sequenced per donor among about 400 genotyped donors of the cohort, with around 19% of those sequences being non-productive. In addition to the first cohort of 666 subjects, a separate validation cohort of 120 different subjects was used. Using immunosequencing, the study profiled T cell repertoires from 500 to 800 subjects and related those repertoires to cytomegalovirus serostatus. A later genetic analysis used genome-wide SNP genotypes for about 60% of the roughly 670 donors, treating that subset as a discovery cohort. Donor age, sex, ethnicity and CMV serostatus were compiled alongside the repertoire data. In a later analysis, previously published TCR beta repertoires from more than 500 donors were re-analyzed and high-resolution HLA genotyping was added so that TCR occurrence patterns could be studied. The investigation overall reported the following: The classifier was reported to diagnose cytomegalovirus status with high specificity and sensitivity in both the original cohort and the validation cohort. According to a later analysis, TCR association rates differed among HLA loci, with DRB1 alleles showing the most associated TCRs and HLA-C alleles showing the fewest. According to a later genetic analysis, donors in an Asian-associated ancestry cluster had fewer N-insertions in productive TCRs than the approximately 710-donor mean. A few of the identified cytomegalovirus-associated TCR beta chains were confirmed in vitro to be specific for cytomegalovirus antigens. The cohort was sequenced for TCR beta chains only, and without alpha or paired-chain data the features that could be detected were limited. Linkage disequilibrium might explain the correlated functional status among segregating V segments, but an unknown experimental factor could not be ruled out. Seventeen rarely observed V segments, including chromosome 9 orphons, were excluded from the earlier analysis of some 590 of the donors because counts were too low. Most TCR sequences were seen in very few donors, while some public TCRs were found in many individuals. CMV serostatus was the only immune exposure information available for the cohort. Assigning TCR associations to individual alleles was difficult when HLA alleles, especially DR and DQ, strongly co-occurred. Because HLA typing was unavailable for some donors at each locus, only the typed subset was used in association tests. V-gene and J-gene trimming of TCR beta chains was associated with a missense DCLRE1C variant in a later genetic analysis, and the association was replicated in an independent cohort. A further reported finding was that TCR beta sequences accurately predicted the HLA-A and HLA-B alleles for most subjects in the first cohort. Roughly uniform sequencing depth across donors was assumed in presence/absence analyses, although this assumption may not hold. The authors suggested that the approach could potentially be generalized to other disease states and immunological phenotypes. The study listed 150 to 200 TCR beta chains as associated with cytomegalovirus. In a later analysis, most CMV-associated TCR beta chains were found to appear HLA-restricted, with HLA associations seemingly driven largely by CMV exposure. Specific HLA alleles were associated with some 15,000 TCR beta sequences at a false discovery rate of 0.05 in a later analysis. Some IMGT-functional V segments, including TRBV6-2 and TRBV6-3, could not be told apart with the 87-base-pair reads, so those segments were excluded. A cluster of highly shared sequence variants was judged likely to represent a technical artifact of the sequencing pipeline. A later analysis reported that several top co-occurrence clusters appeared linked to parvovirus B19, influenza, CMV and Epstein-Barr virus. In an earlier analysis of more than 500 of the donors, most TCR beta V segments appeared in productive rearrangements about 87% or about 30% of the time, broadly matching IMGT annotations. Compared with equally common non-associated chains, HLA-associated TCR beta chains in a later analysis were more clonally expanded and had lower generation probabilities.

This clone occurred a few times. Its antigen is not yet known. No much larger clonotype is one base removed from it; base qualities were not supplied. The cohort comprised several hundred healthy bone marrow donors. At the time of sampling, every cohort member was nominally healthy, though immune exposures that went unrecorded were likely present. The donor tested CMV seropositive and was one of the 289 seropositive cohort members. Every donor gave a peripheral blood sample, and the peripheral blood mononuclear cells from that sample were used for TCR beta sequencing. The Qiagen DNeasy Blood Extraction Kit was used to extract genomic DNA from the blood cell samples. The CDR3 sequence holds 15 residues, the cysteine and phenylalanine included. Of all the DNA, just the CDR3 is kept, 45 bases in frame from base 1. Via the germline V gene, CDR1 is MDHEN and CDR2 SYDVKM. V sheds 3 bases and J sheds 0 bases, leaving 12 bases between their ends.

Receptor amplification or capture employed the immunoSEQ multiplex PCR assay. The multiplex PCR relied on a mix of 60 forward primers for TCR Vbeta segments and 13 reverse primers for TCR Jbeta segments. The CDR3 region of rearranged TCR beta genes was amplified from genomic DNA with a multiplex PCR assay. The amplified TCR beta libraries were sequenced on the Illumina HiSeq System as 87-base-pair reads. In the source study's methods: A later analysis tallied 75 million to 95 million unique TCR beta chains across the approximately 670 repertoires, and some 12 million of those chains were shared by two or more donors. Raw reads were error-corrected and collapsed into unique sequences with a nearest-neighbor algorithm that merged closely related sequences to remove PCR and sequencing errors. CDR3 sequences were aligned to IMGT reference sequences to assign V, D and J gene segments. For a sequence to be retained, a match of at least six nucleotides to both a V gene segment and a J gene segment was required. A rearrangement was called productive if the CDR3 had no stop codons and remained in frame with V and J, and every other rearrangement was called non-productive. CDR3 was defined by IMGT convention, running from the second conserved V-encoded cysteine to the conserved J-encoded phenylalanine. Sequences without an unambiguous match to a single V gene segment were excluded from the earlier analysis of approximately 600 of the donors. An earlier analysis of fewer than 650 of the donors classified V segments as functional when productive rearrangements were above 56.7% and as segregating when the standard deviation between donors was above 5%. To diagnose cytomegalovirus status from the catalog of TCR beta chain sequences, a statistical classification framework was built. A later analysis assigned V and J genes by comparing TCR nucleotide sequences with IMGT/GENE-DB human TR gene sequences. Using the TCRdist pipeline, a later analysis assigned CDR3 sequences along with most-parsimonious VDJ recombination scenarios. A later analysis defined each TCR beta chain by its CDR3 amino acid sequence plus V-gene family, and excluded reads lacking a unique V-gene family. As a way to deal with suspected cross-contamination and a sequencing artifact, a later analysis dropped 592 nucleotide sequences that were highly shared and had low generation probability. For each public chain, a later analysis derived a clonal expansion index from normalized ranks of inferred template counts within each repertoire. Generation probabilities in a later analysis came from a VDJ recombination model fitted to out-of-frame rearrangements, and those results were checked against IGoR. In a later analysis, hypergeometric tests were used to score TCR-TCR, TCR-HLA and TCR-CMV co-occurrence, with a repertoire-size bias correction applied to TCR pairs. A later analysis estimated false discovery rates by permuting HLA or CMV assignments 20 times. In a later analysis, co-occurring TCRs were grouped with DBSCAN, and TCRdist sequence similarity was added when clustering was performed within HLA-allele-positive subsets. Repertoires with fewer than 30,000 or more than 120,000 public chains were left out of co-occurrence clustering, as were a handful of repertoires with anomalous nucleotide sharing. TCRdb retrieved this table from immuneACCESS and kept in-frame rearrangements only. Not all clones are present; in checked studies, unresolved V genes account for under half, and no reason is known for the remainder. The DNA gave D and trimming, while V, J and clone size come from that table. The sample yields about 120,000 clones; 17% were counted once. The ten most abundant clones make up roughly 2.7% of the sample.

Sequenced input: PBMCs. This clonotype originated in a female donor in good health and CMV-seropositive. This sequence uses TRBV28 and TRBJ2-7; TRBD2 is perhaps the D gene, given 6 matching bases. The CDR3 region: CASSFRGRGSYEQYF. The nucleotide sequence is given as TGTGCCAGCAGTTTTCGGGGGAGAGGCTCCTACGAGCAGTACTTC.